The 28 T cell receptor beta chains below were found in one sample sequenced in a study of identical twins. TCRdb analysed the 5' RACE reads with MiXCR anew, one entry per CDR3 protein. This sample has hundreds of thousands of distinct CDR3 sequences; around 20% occur once, and the top ten carry 4.3%. These same data were also listed under a study on T cells expressing NK-cell markers.

Sequences were obtained from PBMCs. The receptors were sampled from a woman aged 18 to 35 in good health.

This clonotype has a handful of counts. The chain links TRBV7-3 to TRBJ2-1; tentative D call: TRBD2 (6 bases). CDR3 size: 15 residues. The germline V gene encodes CDR1 SGHTA and CDR2 FQGTGA. Between the trimmed V and J ends, which lost 1 base and 5 bases, there was a span of 12 bases. CDR3 in amino acids: CASSLSASADNEQFF. DNA for the CDR3: TGTGCCAGCAGCTTAAGCGCTAGCGCAGACAATGAGCAGTTCTTC.

CDR3 sequence reads: CASSPRPGGRGQHEQFF. DNA for the CDR3: TGTGCCAGCAGCCCCAGACCCGGCGGGAGGGGGCAGCATGAGCAGTTCTTC. The rearrangement uses TRBV5-5 and TRBJ2-1, with 9 bases that match TRBD2. Germline CDR1 SGHKS, CDR2 YYEKEE (reference sequence). The CDR3 contains 17 residues. With 4 bases clipped from V and 8 bases from J, the junction kept 16 bases outside the gene matches.

This clonotype has a handful of counts. The rearrangement uses TRBV20-1 and TRBJ1-1; D not resolved. Looked up from germline, CDR1 is DFQATT and CDR2 is SNEGSKA (reference sequence). The ends were cut back, 4 bases at V and 1 base at J, with 1 base in the middle. The CDR3 extends over 10 amino acids. For the CDR3, the DNA is TGCAGTGCTAAGAACACTGAAGCTTTCTTT. This translates into CSAKNTEAFF.

The chain has TRBV12-3 or TRBV12-4 and TRBJ1-5, with a possible D match to TRBD1 (5 bases). The V and J ends lost 3 bases and 5 bases respectively, with 11 bases between them. The CDR3 loop spans 14 amino acids. The CDR3 bases are TGTGCCAGCAGTTTGGGGACTCTGTATCAGCCCCAGCATTTT. Translating it yields CASSLGTLYQPQHF.

This chain connects TRBV5-5 to TRBJ2-5, with TRBD1 identical over 10 bases. J was trimmed by 3 bases and V by 5 bases; bases with no gene match: 4. CDR3 size: 14 residues. Germline CDR1 SGHKS, CDR2 YYEKEE (reference sequence). CDR3 in DNA: TGTGCCAGCAGAACAGGACAGGGGGAAGAGACCCAGTACTTC. Amino acids: CASRTGQGEETQYF. Complete variable domain (other parts from reference TRBV5-5 and TRBJ2-5): DAGVTQSPTHLIKTRGQQVTLRCSPISGHKSVSWYQQVLGQGPQFIFQYYEKEERGRGNFPDRFSARQFPNYSSELNVNALLLGDSALYLCASRTGQGEETQYFGPGTRLLVL.

This clonotype was observed a few times. The rearrangement joins TRBV11-2 to TRBJ2-1; D call uncertain. Germline assignment: CDR1 SGHAT and CDR2 FQNNGV. The CDR3 has 13 amino acids. Trimming left V 2 bases short and J 8 bases short, with 10 bases between. The DNA for the CDR3 is TGTGCCAGCAGCTTAATCATCGACGATGAGCAGTTCTTC. This codes for CASSLIIDDEQFF.

This clonotype was counted ten times or more. The chain's CDR3 is CASSSTLYRGRNEQYF. CDR3 coding DNA: TGTGCCAGCAGCTCGACCTTGTACAGGGGGCGTAACGAGCAGTACTTC. The rearrangement joins TRBV5-5 to TRBJ2-7, with TRBD1 matching over 9 bases. After removal of 3 bases from V and 5 bases from J, the junction contained 12 bases not matched to a gene. The CDR3 loop spans 16 amino acids. Germline values: CDR1 SGHKS, CDR2 YYEKEE (reference sequence).

This chain joins TRBV12-3 or TRBV12-4 and TRBJ2-3; 8 bases are a match to TRBD2. The CDR3 contains 16 residues. Trimming took 5 bases from V and 4 from J; bases not matched to a gene: 11. CDR3 in amino acids: CASSPLQRESADTQYF. The CDR3, as DNA: TGTGCCAGCAGTCCCCTACAGCGGGAGTCAGCAGATACGCAGTATTTT.

This clonotype was detected only a few times. V gene TRBV20-1 combines with J gene TRBJ2-7, with D unclear. Trimming removed 1 base from V and 2 bases from J, with 12 bases in between. The germline V gene has CDR1 DFQATT and CDR2 SNEGSKA (reference sequence). The CDR3 totals 14 residues. The CDR3 sequence is CSARGPRQAYEQYF. CDR3 nucleotides: TGCAGTGCTAGAGGGCCCAGGCAAGCCTACGAGCAGTACTTC.

This clonotype was counted a few times. This rearrangement joins TRBV20-1 to TRBJ2-2; perhaps TRBD2 as D (6 bases). The V end lost 1 base, the J end lost 1 base, and 10 bases lay between the germline ends. Germline assignment: CDR1 DFQATT and CDR2 SNEGSKA (reference sequence). The CDR3 sequence is 15 residues long. The DNA for the CDR3 is TGCAGTGCTAGAGGTGATAGCGGGAACACCGGGGAGCTGTTTTTT. Translated: CSARGDSGNTGELFF.

This chain joins TRBV7-2 and TRBJ2-7; D gene unclear. The CDR3 is 14 amino acids. The germline gives CDR1 SGHTA, CDR2 FQGNSA. Trimming left V 1 base short and J 1 base short, with 8 bases between. The CDR3 DNA reads as TGTGCCAGCAGCTTAGGGATAGGTTCCTACGAGCAGTACTTC. It is translated as CASSLGIGSYEQYF.

This clonotype was recorded a few times. The CDR3 region has the DNA TGTGCCAGCAGCAACAGGGAGGGGTTAGAAGAGACCCAGTACTTC. Translation: CASSNREGLEETQYF. This sequence joins TRBV7-6 and TRBJ2-5; possibly TRBD2 for D (7 bases). This CDR3 contains 15 residues. Trimming took 5 bases from V and 3 from J, leaving 16 bases between them. The germline V gene has CDR1 SGHVS and CDR2 FNYEAQ.

The chain recombines TRBV18 with TRBJ2-7; D ambiguous. CDR3 length: 14 amino acids. Germline CDR1 is KGHSH and CDR2 is LQKENI. V lost 3 bases and J 2 bases, leaving 11 bases between the germline ends. CDR3 amino acids: CASSPSTVTYEQYF. In DNA, the CDR3 is TGTGCCAGCTCACCGTCGACGGTCACCTACGAGCAGTACTTC.

The chain employs TRBV2 and TRBJ2-3; 7 bases agree with TRBD2. The V gene's germline CDR1 is SNHLY and CDR2 FYNNEI. V shed 7 bases and J 3 bases; nucleotides not matched to a gene: 7. This CDR3 has 14 amino acids. CDR3 residues: CASKGRVRTDTQYF. The CDR3, as DNA: TGTGCCAGCAAGGGGAGGGTTCGGACAGATACGCAGTATTTT.

This clonotype has just a few counts. The rearrangement uses TRBV7-2 and TRBJ2-7, with D perhaps TRBD2 (5 bases). From germline, CDR1 is SGHTA and CDR2 FQGNSA. There are 17 residues in the CDR3. V lost 5 bases, J lost 5 bases, and 25 bases lay in between. This CDR3 is CASSQNTDTRGFHEQYF. The CDR3 DNA is TGTGCCAGCAGCCAAAATACGGATACTAGAGGATTCCACGAGCAGTACTTC.

This clonotype was observed a few times. This rearrangement joins TRBV6-1 to TRBJ1-1, with D perhaps matching TRBD1 (6 bases). V lost 6 bases to trimming and J lost 1 base, with 18 bases between them. This CDR3 spans 16 amino acids. Germline V lookup: CDR1 MNHNS, CDR2 SASEGT. The CDR3 nucleotides read TGTGCCAGCAGACCTACGGCGACAGGCCGGAACACTGAAGCTTTCTTT. Protein: CASRPTATGRNTEAFF.

The table lists this clonotype with a few counts. V and J are TRBV29-1 and TRBJ2-3; TRBD2 aligns across 7 bases. CDR1 is SQVTM and CDR2 is ANQGSEA in the germline V gene. The length of the CDR3 is 15 residues. Trimming at V came to 7 bases and at J to 0 bases, leaving 10 bases not matched to a gene. CDR3 DNA: TGCAGCGGGAACCCGGGAGGCGCTAGCACAGATACGCAGTATTTT. It specifies CSGNPGGASTDTQYF.

This chain links TRBV9 with TRBJ2-3; a weak D match, TRBD1 (6 bases). Germline assignment: CDR1 SGDLS and CDR2 YYNGEE. The CDR3 loop spans 15 amino acids. The V end was cut by 4 bases, the J end by 2 bases, with 14 bases between. The CDR3 DNA reads TGTGCCAGCAGCCTAGGACAGATCTCCACAGATACGCAGTATTTT. This translates into CASSLGQISTDTQYF. Variable domain in full (rest from reference TRBV9 and TRBJ2-3): DSGVTQTPKHLITATGQRVTLRCSPRSGDLSVYWYQQSLDQGLQFLIQYYNGEERAKGNILERFSAQQFPDLHSELNLSSLELGDSALYFCASSLGQISTDTQYFGPGTRLTVL.

The DNA for the CDR3 is TGTGCCAGCAGCCAATTCGCGGCCAATGAGCAGTTCTTC. Residues: CASSQFAANEQFF. The chain has TRBV3-1 and TRBJ2-1, with D unclear. Trimming took off 2 bases at V and 6 bases at J, with 8 bases between the two ends. CDR3 length: 13 residues. Germline V gene lookup returns CDR1 LGHDT and CDR2 YNNKEL (reference sequence).

V and J are TRBV12-3 or TRBV12-4 and TRBJ1-2, with a possible D match to TRBD1 (5 bases). The CDR3 has 15 residues. V lost 7 bases to trimming and J lost 2 bases, with 17 bases between them. The CDR3 bases are TGTGCCAGCACGGTCTCCGGAGGGACCAACTATGGCTACACCTTC. This codes for CASTVSGGTNYGYTF.

The chain combines TRBV20-1 with TRBJ2-1; the match to TRBD2 covers 8 bases. The CDR3 sequence is 15 residues long. V was pared by 3 bases and J by 3 bases, with 7 bases of the junction left unmatched. Germline CDR1 DFQATT, CDR2 SNEGSKA (reference sequence). The DNA for the CDR3 is TGCAGTGCTAGCGGGGGGGTGGGAAACTACAATGAGCAGTTCTTC. Encoded protein: CSASGGVGNYNEQFF.

This clonotype was counted only a few times. This chain connects TRBV4-3 to TRBJ2-7; 7 nucleotides line up with TRBD2. Germline V lookup: CDR1 LGHNA, CDR2 YSLEER. V gave up 0 bases and J gave up 3 bases; unmatched junction bases: 8. This CDR3 region has 16 residues. The CDR3: CASSQEFREGIYEQYF. CDR3 in DNA: TGCGCCAGCAGCCAAGAATTCAGGGAGGGGATCTACGAGCAGTACTTC.

This chain uses TRBV4-1 with TRBJ2-7; the D call may be TRBD1 or TRBD2 (5 bases each). Trimming took 6 bases from V and 5 from J, leaving 20 bases between them. The V gene's germline CDR1 is MGHRA and CDR2 YSYEKL. This CDR3 spans 15 amino acids. The CDR3 protein is CASRTLIGATHEQYF. The CDR3 region has the DNA TGCGCCAGCAGGACACTGATCGGGGCGACCCACGAGCAGTACTTC.

This clonotype was picked up a small number of times. The chain employs TRBV6-1 and TRBJ1-4; D is undetermined. The V gene's germline CDR1 is MNHNS and CDR2 SASEGT. CDR3 length: 13 amino acids. Trimming took off 8 bases at V and 6 bases at J, with 13 bases between the two ends. CDR3 residues: CASAPGGDEKLFF. The CDR3 nucleotides read TGTGCCAGCGCCCCAGGTGGAGATGAAAAACTGTTTTTT.

This chain connects TRBV6-5 to TRBJ2-6, with 9 bases lining up with TRBD1. Trimming took 3 bases from V and 12 from J; bases not matched to a gene: 12. The CDR3 sequence is 16 residues long. Germline CDR1 and CDR2: MNHEY and SVGAGI. CDR3 nucleotide sequence: TGTGCCAGCAGTTATACCGCCGGGACAGGGAGGGTCGTCCTGACTTTC. Its translation: CASSYTAGTGRVVLTF.

The sample holds a few counts of this clonotype. The chain uses TRBV5-6 and TRBJ2-5, with D tentatively TRBD1 or TRBD2 (5 bases each). The V gene's germline CDR1 is SGHDT and CDR2 YYEEEE. This CDR3 comprises 14 residues. With 3 bases removed from V and 4 bases from J, the gap between germline ends came to 13 bases. The CDR3 DNA follows: TGTGCCAGCAGCTCCCCCGGGACCACAGAGACCCAGTACTTC. It codes for CASSSPGTTETQYF.

This clonotype occurred a few times. The V gene is TRBV6-5, the J gene TRBJ2-3; D unresolved. Germline V gene sequence: CDR1 MNHEY, CDR2 SVGAGI. Trimming cost V 2 bases and J 4 bases, with 16 bases left between them. CDR3 size: 16 residues. The CDR3 protein is CASSYPAWRLADTQYF. Written as DNA, the CDR3 is TGTGCCAGCAGTTACCCGGCGTGGAGATTGGCAGATACGCAGTATTTT.

This clonotype was recorded many times. The chain links TRBV4-3 to TRBJ1-1; no firm D call. The V end lost 3 bases, the J end lost 0 bases, and 11 bases lay between the germline ends. Germline-derived CDR1 and CDR2 are LGHNA and YSLEER. The CDR3 is 15 residues long. The CDR3 region has the DNA TGCGCCAGCAGCCAGTTGCTTACTTTGAACACTGAAGCTTTCTTT. The encoded protein is CASSQLLTLNTEAFF.